Below are 28 T cell receptor beta chains sequenced from a single sample in a study of OX40 agonist ivuxolimab in advanced cancers. Clones were sequenced by immunoSEQ multiplex PCR, and TCRdb holds only the in-frame ones, with some missing. Of fewer than 55,000 clones listed, around 80% were seen once; the top ten hold 20% to 25%. Sequencing used CD4+ or CD8+ T cells sorted from blood, obtained in a trial of the OX40 agonist ivuxolimab. The origin of the receptors is an adult with an advanced solid tumor such as melanoma, head and neck, liver or kidney cancer.

The chain joins TRBV19 to TRBJ2-5; possible D gene TRBD1, 6 bases. V lost 2 bases to trimming and J lost 2 bases, with 12 bases between them. The germline V gene has CDR1 LNHDA and CDR2 SQIVND (reference sequence). The CDR3 has 15 residues. The CDR3 DNA reads TGTGCCAGTAGTATATCTTTGGACAGTCAAGAGACCCAGTACTTC. Its protein is CASSISLDSQETQYF.

V usage is TRBV4-3 and J usage is TRBJ1-2; no definite D call. Trimming took off 0 bases at V and 0 bases at J, with 11 bases between the two ends. The CDR3 contains 16 residues. Per germline, CDR1 LGHNA and CDR2 YSLEER. The CDR3 DNA sequence: TGCGCCAGCAGCCAAGATTCCCCGGATTCTAACTATGGCTACACCTTC. This gives the protein CASSQDSPDSNYGYTF.

This chain connects TRBV4-3 to TRBJ2-1; no clear D gene. This CDR3 has 14 residues. The germline V gene encodes CDR1 LGHNA and CDR2 YSLEER. V was pared by 0 bases and J by 9 bases, with 12 bases between. CDR3 in DNA: TGCGCCAGCAGCCAAGACCCCTTGGGCGGTGAGCAGTTCTTC. It translates to CASSQDPLGGEQFF.

This chain uses TRBV10-3 with TRBJ2-7; 10 bases agree with TRBD2. Germline lookup yields CDR1 ENHRY and CDR2 SYGVKD. There are 13 residues in the CDR3. Losses at the gene ends were 6 bases for V and 2 bases for J; bases not matched to a gene: 1. CDR3 in DNA: TGTGCCATCAGCAGCGGGGGGGCCTACGAGCAGTACTTC. It yields the protein CAISSGGAYEQYF.

The chain joins TRBV28 to TRBJ2-7; no reliable D call. CDR3 length: 19 residues. CDR1 and CDR2 from the germline V gene are MDHEN and SYDVKM. The V end was cut by 1 base, the J end by 0 bases, with 22 bases between. Written as DNA, the CDR3 is TGTGCCAGCAGTTTATCCAGGACGGCCCTGATTCTAAGCTCCTACGAGCAGTACTTC. The encoded protein is CASSLSRTALILSSYEQYF.

This clone showed up just once. V gene TRBV27 combines with J gene TRBJ2-1, with 10 bases aligning to TRBD1. The CDR3 is 14 amino acids. The J segment lost 5 bases and the V segment lost 6 bases, leaving 4 bases of the junction unmatched. The germline V gene has CDR1 MNHEY and CDR2 SMNVEV (reference sequence). CDR3 sequence reads: CASRGGTGDNEQFF. CDR3 nucleotide sequence: TGTGCCAGCAGGGGGGGGACAGGGGACAATGAGCAGTTCTTC.

J is TRBJ1-5 and V is TRBV27; D may be TRBD1 (6 bases). Trimming removed 5 bases from V and 4 bases from J, with 12 bases in between. Germline V CDR1 and CDR2: MNHEY, SMNVEV (reference sequence). This CDR3 contains 14 residues. Written as DNA, the CDR3 is TGTGCCAGCAGTCTACAGGGCTATAATCAGCCCCAGCATTTT. Protein sequence: CASSLQGYNQPQHF.

The V and J genes are TRBV27 and TRBJ2-7, with TRBD2 as a possible D gene (6 bases). V was trimmed by 5 bases and J by 4 bases, leaving 15 bases between them. CDR3 size: 14 residues. The germline CDR1 and CDR2 sequences are MNHEY and SMNVEV (reference sequence). CDR3 nucleotide sequence: TGTGCCAGCAGTACAGCGGGCCCAGGGTACGAGCAGTACTTC. This sequence encodes CASSTAGPGYEQYF.

As for this clone: The junction differs from germline at one of its ends, possibly a read error. The chain recombines TRBV7-3 with TRBJ1-3; TRBD1 aligns across 7 bases. The V gene's germline CDR1 is SGHTA and CDR2 FQGTGA. The CDR3 covers 15 residues. The DNA of the CDR3 is TGTACCAGCCTAGAAGACAGGGAGGACGGAAACACCATATATTTT. This sequence encodes CTSLEDREDGNTIYF.

The rearrangement uses TRBV4-1 and TRBJ1-1, with 7 bases identical to TRBD1. The CDR3 is 15 residues long. Looked up from germline, CDR1 is MGHRA and CDR2 is YSYEKL. With 3 bases clipped from V and 1 base from J, the junction kept 5 bases outside the gene matches. The CDR3 bases are TGCGCCAGCAGCCAGGAGGGACAGAGGAACACTGAAGCTTTCTTT. It translates to CASSQEGQRNTEAFF.

This clone is large in the sample. This same CDR3 is encoded by further DNA sequences in the sample. This chain uses TRBV4-2 with TRBJ2-1; D call uncertain. Germline CDR1 LGHNA, CDR2 YNFKEQ. This CDR3 region has 11 residues. V was pared by 1 base and J by 7 bases, with 2 bases between. CDR3 in amino acids: CASSQVNEQFF. CDR3 nucleotide sequence: TGTGCCAGCAGCCAAGTGAATGAGCAGTTCTTC.

The chain employs TRBV11-2 and TRBJ1-6, with a possible D match to TRBD1 (6 bases). Germline CDR1 and CDR2: SGHAT and FQNNGV. V was cut by 1 base and J by 8 bases, with 12 bases left in between. This CDR3 has 15 residues. CDR3 region: CASSLGSGHYSPLHF. CDR3 nucleotide sequence: TGTGCCAGCAGCTTAGGGTCGGGACACTATTCACCCCTCCACTTT.

The rearrangement links TRBV4-3 to TRBJ2-3, with 7 bases identical to TRBD1. V lost 3 bases and J lost 1; bases outside the gene matches: 4. CDR1 is LGHNA and CDR2 is YSLEER in the germline V gene. The CDR3 has 15 residues. CDR3 region: CASSQITGGTDTQYF. CDR3 coding DNA: TGCGCCAGCAGCCAGATCACAGGGGGCACAGATACGCAGTATTTT.

Sample share makes this clone medium-sized. The chain has TRBV28 and TRBJ2-7, with 7 bases aligning to TRBD2. The trim removed 7 bases at V and 2 bases at J, leaving 17 bases unmatched. CDR3 length: 17 residues. Germline assignment: CDR1 MDHEN and CDR2 SYDVKM. The CDR3 is CASTHTSPSGITYEQYF. Written as DNA, the CDR3 is TGTGCCAGCACCCACACTTCTCCTAGCGGAATCACCTACGAGCAGTACTTC.

The V call is TRBV4-3, the J call TRBJ1-5; D remains unclear. Trimming pared 2 bases from V and 0 bases from J, leaving 14 bases between. The CDR3 sequence is 17 residues long. The germline V gene encodes CDR1 LGHNA and CDR2 YSLEER. This CDR3 reads CASSQTHTVYSNQPQHF. CDR3 sequence (DNA): TGCGCCAGCAGCCAAACCCATACAGTCTATAGCAATCAGCCCCAGCATTTT.

The chain is built from TRBV7-9 and TRBJ2-7, with a tentative D call TRBD1 (5 bases). Germline V gives CDR1 SEHNR, CDR2 FQNEAQ (reference sequence). Trimming stripped 4 bases from V and 3 bases from J, with 10 bases between. This CDR3 has 13 residues. The CDR3 sequence: CASSSPGFYEQYF. CDR3 sequence (DNA): TGTGCCAGCAGCTCGCCAGGGTTCTACGAGCAGTACTTC.

The rearrangement uses TRBV28 and TRBJ2-7, with 8 bases that match TRBD2. The length of the CDR3 is 16 residues. After removal of 5 bases from V and 1 base from J, the junction contained 10 bases not matched to a gene. Germline V CDR1 and CDR2: MDHEN, SYDVKM. CDR3 DNA sequence: TGTGCCAGCAGTCCACCAAGCGGGGGAACATCCTACGAGCAGTACTTC. It encodes CASSPPSGGTSYEQYF.

V usage is TRBV7-3 and J usage is TRBJ2-1; D possibly corresponds to TRBD1 (6 bases). V gave up 0 bases and J gave up 4 bases, with 16 bases separating them. From germline, CDR1 is SGHTA and CDR2 FQGTGA. The CDR3 contains 17 residues. CDR3 amino acids: CASSLTPGTTKYNEQFF. Written as DNA, the CDR3 is TGTGCCAGCAGCTTAACCCCCGGGACAACAAAATACAATGAGCAGTTCTTC. Supplemented by reference TRBV7-3 and TRBJ2-1, the full variable domain reads GAGVSQTPSNKVTEKGKYVELRCDPISGHTALYWYRQSLGQGPEFLIYFQGTGAADDSGLPNDRFFAVRPEGSVSTLKIQRTERGDSAVYLCASSLTPGTTKYNEQFFGPGTRLTVL.

V is TRBV7-9 and J is TRBJ2-1; D gene uncertain. Germline V lookup: CDR1 SEHNR, CDR2 FQNEAQ (reference sequence). Deletions cut 6 bases from V and 8 bases from J, with 20 bases between. This CDR3 is 15 amino acids long. DNA for the CDR3: TGTGCCAGCAGTTTGACCCTTAATATCGACGATGAGCAGTTCTTC. Its protein product is CASSLTLNIDDEQFF.

The V and J genes are TRBV13 and TRBJ1-4, with TRBD1 as a possible D gene (5 bases). With 5 bases removed from V and 12 bases from J, the gap between germline ends came to 13 bases. The length of the CDR3 is 12 residues. Germline CDR1 and CDR2: PRHDT and FYEKMQ (reference sequence). The CDR3 here is CASSGGDAELFF. CDR3 coding DNA: TGTGCCAGCAGCGGAGGGGATGCGGAACTGTTTTTT.

This chain uses TRBV5-1 with TRBJ1-1, with D unresolved. The CDR3 is made up of 15 amino acids. V was clipped by 0 bases and J by 1 base, with 10 bases between them. Germline lookup yields CDR1 SGHRS and CDR2 YFSETQ. CDR3 protein: CASSLVGQPNTEAFF. The CDR3 nucleotides read TGCGCCAGCAGCTTGGTCGGGCAGCCGAACACTGAAGCTTTCTTT. Combining the CDR3 with reference TRBV5-1 and TRBJ1-1 gives the whole variable domain KAGVTQTPRYLIKTRGQQVTLSCSPISGHRSVSWYQQTPGQGLQFLFEYFSETQRNKGNFPGRFSGRQFSNSRSEMNVSTLELGDSALYLCASSLVGQPNTEAFFGQGTRLTVV.

Details on this clone: This specimen includes other DNA sequences encoding the same CDR3. The CDR3 sequence is CASSIGGGEAFF. Written as DNA, the CDR3 is TGTGCCAGTAGTATAGGTGGGGGGGAAGCTTTCTTT. The V and J genes are TRBV19 and TRBJ1-1; possible D gene TRBD1, 5 bases. The CDR3 loop spans 12 amino acids. V was cut by 1 base and J by 8 bases, with 8 bases left in between. Germline CDR1 is LNHDA and CDR2 is SQIVND (reference sequence). Supplemented by reference TRBV19 and TRBJ1-1, the full variable domain reads DGGITQSPKYLFRKEGQNVTLSCEQNLNHDAMYWYRQDPGQGLRLIYYSQIVNDFQKGDIAEGYSVSREKKESFPLTVTSAQKNPTAFYLCASSIGGGEAFFGQGTRLTVV.

The rearrangement joins TRBV4-3 to TRBJ1-2; D not certain. Germline CDR1 and CDR2: LGHNA and YSLEER. This CDR3 contains 16 residues. With 4 bases removed from V and 5 bases from J, the gap between germline ends came to 20 bases. The CDR3 coding sequence is TGCGCCAGCAGCCCAGGAAGCAACTGGGCCCCTTATGGCTACACCTTC. This translates into CASSPGSNWAPYGYTF.

The CDR3 DNA sequence: TGTGCCAGCAGCCCGACTGGTAATGAGCAGTTCTTC. It translates to CASSPTGNEQFF. J is TRBJ2-1 and V is TRBV5-4; D ambiguous. V was pared by 4 bases and J by 7 bases, with 9 bases between. Germline V gene data show CDR1 as SGHNT and CDR2 as YYREEE (reference sequence). This CDR3 has 12 residues.

V is TRBV4-1 and J is TRBJ1-4; D not resolved. The germline V gene encodes CDR1 MGHRA and CDR2 YSYEKL. V dropped 1 base and J dropped 1 base, with 4 bases sitting between them. This CDR3 has 14 residues. DNA of the CDR3: TGCGCCAGCAGCCAAGTGGTAACTAATGAAAAACTGTTTTTT. It translates to CASSQVVTNEKLFF.

V usage is TRBV7-9 and J usage is TRBJ2-7, with D unresolved. V was clipped by 1 base and J by 5 bases, with 12 bases between them. Germline V gene data show CDR1 as SEHNR and CDR2 as FQNEAQ (reference sequence). CDR3 length equals 14 residues. The CDR3 DNA reads TGTGCCAGCAGCTTAGGCATTACCTTAAACGAGCAGTACTTC. Translated: CASSLGITLNEQYF.

This clone appeared a few times. Its ends do not fully match the called genes, so a read error is possible. This rearrangement joins TRBV4-1 to TRBJ2-3; D unresolved. CDR1 and CDR2 from the germline V gene are MGHRA and YSYEKL. CDR3 length: 13 residues. DNA for the CDR3: TGCGCCAGCAGCCAAGATCTTGCAGCCCCTCACGATTTT. Protein: CASSQDLAAPHDF.

The V call is TRBV5-1, the J call TRBJ2-7, with TRBD1 as a possible D gene (5 bases). V was shortened by 0 bases and J by 0 bases, with 7 bases between the two germline ends. The germline gives CDR1 SGHRS, CDR2 YFSETQ. This CDR3 spans 14 amino acids. This CDR3 is CASSLAGNSYEQYF. The CDR3 bases are TGCGCCAGCAGCTTGGCAGGGAACTCCTACGAGCAGTACTTC.